A selection of T cell receptor beta chains follows, all from one sample in a study of T cell responses to AZD1222 COVID-19 vaccine. Assay used: immunoSEQ multiplex PCR; TCRdb lists only in-frame clones, some missing. The table includes approximately 140,000 clones, over 90% detected once. The specimen was peripheral blood, collected on day 0 of AZD1222 vaccination. The receptors stem from an adult in good health. Each CDR3 is given with its conserved first and last residue. The D gene is left open where the match is weak. Only some rows state a clone size, as once, few, many or a class for expanded clones.

TRBJ2-3,.,.,TRBV2,TGTGCCAGCAGTGAATCGGGGGACCTCACAGATACGCAGTATTTT,CASSESGDLTDTQYF
TRBJ2-3,TRBD1,.,TRBV19,TGTGCCAGTAGTATTGGCGGACAGGGACCAGATACGCAGTATTTT,CASSIGGQGPDTQYF
TRBJ1-6,.,.,TRBV10-3,TGTGCCATCAGTGAGTCTGACAGGAGGGGTTCACCCCTCCACTTT,CAISESDRRGSPLHF
TRBJ2-5,.,.,TRBV7-3,TGTGCCAGCAGCCCACCCGATGAAGAGACCCAGTACTTC,CASSPPDEETQYF
TRBJ2-7,.,.,TRBV27,TGTGCCAGCAGTTCAATCGTTAACCTTGACGAGCAGTACTTC,CASSSIVNLDEQYF
TRBJ2-1,TRBD2,once,TRBV28,TGTGCCACCTATCAAGAAGCGGGGAGAGGGGCTGAGCAGTTCTTC,CATYQEAGRGAEQFF
TRBJ1-1,.,.,TRBV19,TGTGCCAGTAGCCTCGCCTTGGCTAATAGCCGTGAAGCTTTCTTT,CASSLALANSREAFF
TRBJ1-3,TRBD1,few,TRBV30,TGTGCCTGGAGTGTCGAAATGACAGGGAGAAACACCATATATTTT,CAWSVEMTGRNTIYF
TRBJ2-2,.,.,TRBV11-3,TGTGCCAGCAGCAGACGGGCCGGGGAGCTGTTTTTT,CASSRRAGELFF
TRBJ1-2,TRBD1,.,TRBV19,TGTGCCAGTAGCCCCCGACAGGGGGAAGTCTATGGCTACACCTTC,CASSPRQGEVYGYTF
TRBJ2-1,TRBD2,few,TRBV6-2/TRBV6-3,TGTGCCAGCAGTTACTCCCCTAGCGGGGGGGCCAATGAGCAGTTCTTC,CASSYSPSGGANEQFF
TRBJ1-2,TRBD1,.,TRBV12-3/TRBV12-4,TGTGCCAGCAGTTTTTCCACAGGGGACGGCTACACCTTC,CASSFSTGDGYTF
TRBJ2-7,.,.,TRBV10-1,TGCGCCAGCCCCACGTGGTGCGGAACTCACTACGAGCAGTACTTC,CASPTWCGTHYEQYF
TRBJ1-5,.,.,TRBV7-8,TGTGCCAGCAGCTTGTATGGCGGGGGGGGCAATCAGCCCCAGCATTTT,CASSLYGGGGNQPQHF
TRBJ1-5,.,once,TRBV28,TGTGCCAGCAGCACCCACAGGGTTCTCCAGCCCCAGCATTTT,CASSTHRVLQPQHF
TRBJ1-1,.,.,TRBV21-1,TGTGCCAGCAGCATTGCTGGAGGGGGGCGCACTGAAGCTTTCTTT,CASSIAGGGRTEAFF
TRBJ1-5,TRBD1,.,TRBV2,TGTGCCAGCAGGGGGGACAGCCAAAATCAGCCCCAGCATTTT,CASRGDSQNQPQHF
TRBJ2-1,TRBD2,once,TRBV7-2,TGTGCCAGCAGCTTATATTTGCGGGGGGAAGGCGAGCAGTTCTTC,CASSLYLRGEGEQFF
TRBJ2-1,.,.,TRBV6-2/TRBV6-3,TGTGCCAGCAGTTATGGGATTTACAATGAGCAGTTCTTC,CASSYGIYNEQFF
TRBJ2-7,.,.,TRBV3-1/TRBV3-2,TGTGCCAGCAGCCTGACCGCGGGAGAGCAGTACTTC,CASSLTAGEQYF
TRBJ2-1,TRBD2,.,TRBV4-2,TGTGCCAGCAGCCAAGACGTTAGCGGGAGGCCCTACAATGAGCAGTTCTTC,CASSQDVSGRPYNEQFF
TRBJ2-1,.,few,TRBV7-3,TGTGCCAGCAGCTTATCTGGGGTCAATGAGCAGTTCTTC,CASSLSGVNEQFF
TRBJ2-7,.,.,TRBV27,TGTGCCAGCAGCCTTACTAGATACGAGCAGTACTTC,CASSLTRYEQYF
TRBJ1-4,.,once,TRBV19,TGTGCCAGTAGTATCCAGGGCCTAAACGAAAAACTGTTTTTT,CASSIQGLNEKLFF
TRBJ2-1,TRBD2,.,TRBV4-1,TGCGCCAGCAGCCAAGTGGACTTAGGACTAGCGGGGGGTAATGAGCAGTTCTTC,CASSQVDLGLAGGNEQFF
TRBJ1-2,.,.,TRBV6-5,TGTGCCAGCAGTACGACAGTTTTGCACGGCTACACCTTC,CASSTTVLHGYTF
TRBJ2-2,TRBD1,.,TRBV19,TGTGCCAGTAGTATCCGGGGGACAGGGGGCACCGGGGAGCTGTTTTTT,CASSIRGTGGTGELFF
TRBJ1-1,.,once,TRBV6-6,TGTGCCAGCAGCAGTAACACTGAAGCTTTCTTT,CASSSNTEAFF
TRBJ1-4,TRBD1,.,TRBV18,TGTGCCAGCTCACCACGGTCGGGACAGGGCACTGAAAAACTGTTTTTT,CASSPRSGQGTEKLFF
TRBJ1-2,TRBD1,.,TRBV7-2,TGTGCCAGCAGCGCCCGGACAGGGGAAGGCTACACCTTC,CASSARTGEGYTF
TRBJ1-6,.,.,TRBV7-8,TGTGCCAGCAGCCTCGCCTTGAGACCCCTCCACTTT,CASSLALRPLHF
TRBJ2-7,TRBD2,once,TRBV2,TGTGCCAGCAGTGAACGGGGGGACTACGAGCAGTACTTC,CASSERGDYEQYF
TRBJ2-5,TRBD1,.,TRBV7-9,TGTGCCAGCAGCTTGACAGGGTTAGAGACCCAGTACTTC,CASSLTGLETQYF
TRBJ1-2,.,.,TRBV27,TGTGCCAGCAGGGAGAACTATGGCTACACCTTC,CASRENYGYTF
TRBJ2-3,TRBD2,.,TRBV30,TGTGCCTGGGGTACTGTAGCGGGGCGCACAGATACGCAGTATTTT,CAWGTVAGRTDTQYF
TRBJ1-2,TRBD1,.,TRBV19,TGTGCCAGTAGAGATCCTACTACAGGGGGCGGTGGCTACACCTTC,CASRDPTTGGGGYTF
TRBJ2-7,.,.,TRBV4-2,TGTGCCAGCAGCCAAATAGGCAGTACCATCTACGAGCAGTACTTC,CASSQIGSTIYEQYF
TRBJ2-1,.,.,TRBV7-2,TGTGCCAGCAGCTCAGGTGTGGGCCAAGGCTACAATGAGCAGTTCTTC,CASSSGVGQGYNEQFF
TRBJ1-1,.,.,TRBV19,TGTGCCAGTAGTATAGTGGAGGGCAGATTAAACACTGAAGCTTTCTTT,CASSIVEGRLNTEAFF
TRBJ1-1,.,.,TRBV12-3/TRBV12-4,TGTGCCAGCAGGGTGAACACTGAAGCTTTCTTT,CASRVNTEAFF
TRBJ2-4,TRBD1,once,TRBV10-3,TGTGCCATCAGTGAGCGGGACAGGGAGAGGAACATTCAGTACTTC,CAISERDRERNIQYF
TRBJ1-2,.,.,TRBV10-2,TGCGCCAGCAGAGATTCGACAGGTGCTCGGGAGGGCTACACCTTC,CASRDSTGAREGYTF
TRBJ1-3,.,.,TRBV30,TGTGCCTGGAGTGTAACATTTGGAAACACCATATATTTT,CAWSVTFGNTIYF
TRBJ1-4,.,.,TRBV2,TGTGCCAGCAGTGAATGGGCGGGAGCTAATGAAAAACTGTTTTTT,CASSEWAGANEKLFF
TRBJ1-2,.,.,TRBV30,TGTGCCTGGAGTCCCTCCTGGGGTGGCTACACCTTC,CAWSPSWGGYTF
TRBJ1-4,.,.,TRBV7-9,TGTGCCAGCAGCTTAGTTACAGCTACTAATGAAAAACTGTTTTTT,CASSLVTATNEKLFF
TRBJ2-1,.,.,TRBV15,TGTGCCACCAGCAGAGATATTAGGGGGGAGCAGTTCTTC,CATSRDIRGEQFF
TRBJ1-5,.,.,TRBV6-2/TRBV6-3,TGTGCCAGCAGTTATCACTCGGACAATCAGCCCCAGCATTTT,CASSYHSDNQPQHF
TRBJ2-2,TRBD2,.,TRBV11-2,TGTGCCAGCAGCGGGCCCCCAGCGGGAGGGCCACACACCGGGGAGCTGTTTTTT,CASSGPPAGGPHTGELFF
TRBJ2-7,.,.,TRBV7-7,TGTGCCAGCAGTCCGACGGGCCTTTCCTACGAGCAGTACTTC,CASSPTGLSYEQYF
TRBJ2-7,TRBD1,.,TRBV7-9,TGTGCCAGCAGCTCTGGGGACAGGGGGACTGAGCAGTACTTC,CASSSGDRGTEQYF